These 13 T cell receptor beta chains originate from one sample sequenced in a study of vaccination and CD4 T cells after COVID-19. Treatment denoted: roughly 11-day PBMC culture with coronavirus spike peptide pools or control peptides (ViraFEST assay). Sequenced with the Oncomine TCR Beta short-read assay was DNA taken from cultured CD4+ T cells. In TCRdb, the PCR reads were re-called with MiXCR into one record per CDR3 protein. Of some 15,000 distinct CDR3 sequences in the sample, about 50% were seen once. These receptors have no known antigen. Sequencing was performed on CD4+ T cells from blood, cultured in vitro. The receptors were sampled from a human donor who had recovered from COVID-19.

The V and J genes are TRBV19 and TRBJ1-5; D unclear. CDR1 and CDR2 from the germline V gene are LNHDA and SQIVND (reference sequence). CDR3 length: 16 residues. V was shortened by 5 bases and J by 0 bases, with 14 bases between the two germline ends. In nucleotides, the CDR3 is TGTGCCAGTAGTTCCAAGGAGTGGTATAGCAATCAGCCCCAGCATTTT. Translated: CASSSKEWYSNQPQHF. The full variable domain, completed using reference TRBV19 and TRBJ1-5, is DGGITQSPKYLFRKEGQNVTLSCEQNLNHDAMYWYRQDPGQGLRLIYYSQIVNDFQKGDIAEGYSVSREKKESFPLTVTSAQKNPTAFYLCASSSKEWYSNQPQHFGDGTRLSIL.

The chain combines TRBV20-1 with TRBJ2-7; D might be TRBD2 (7 bases). This CDR3 contains 14 residues. V was trimmed by 6 bases and J by 5 bases, leaving 20 bases between them. In germline, CDR1 is DFQATT, CDR2 SNEGSKA (reference sequence). The CDR3 loop is CSAKLRGARNEQYF. DNA of the CDR3: TGCAGTGCAAAACTTCGGGGGGCGCGAAACGAGCAGTACTTC.

This clonotype showed up just a few times. The chain joins TRBV10-3 to TRBJ2-7; TRBD2 aligns across 8 bases. The CDR3 consists of 16 residues. Germline V gene data show CDR1 as ENHRY and CDR2 as SYGVKD. The V segment lost 8 bases and the J segment 2 bases; nucleotides outside the gene matches: 14. CDR3 nucleotide sequence: TGTGCCATCTCCATGACCGGGACTAGTGTCACCTACGAGCAGTACTTC. Translating it yields CAISMTGTSVTYEQYF.

The chain carries TRBV28 and TRBJ2-1; D unclear. Germline-derived CDR1 and CDR2 are MDHEN and SYDVKM. V lost 1 base and J lost 4, with 2 bases in between. The CDR3 is 12 amino acids. CDR3: CASSLLYNEQFF. As DNA, the CDR3 is TGTGCCAGCAGTTTATTGTACAATGAGCAGTTCTTC.

The chain carries TRBV5-4 and TRBJ1-2; 7 bases map to TRBD1. CDR3 length: 14 amino acids. The J segment lost 4 bases and the V segment lost 4 bases, leaving 7 bases of the junction unmatched. Germline V lookup: CDR1 SGHNT, CDR2 YYREEE (reference sequence). This chain's CDR3 is CASSTQGQPYGYTF. The CDR3 DNA reads as TGTGCCAGCAGCACTCAGGGACAGCCCTATGGCTACACCTTC. Variable domain in full (rest from reference TRBV5-4 and TRBJ1-2): ETGVTQSPTHLIKTRGQQVTLRCSSQSGHNTVSWYQQALGQGPQFIFQYYREEENGRGNFPPRFSGLQFPNYSSELNVNALELDDSALYLCASSTQGQPYGYTFGSGTRLTVV.

The chain carries TRBV19 and TRBJ1-5; TRBD1 matches 7 bases. CDR1 and CDR2 (germline): LNHDA, SQIVND (reference sequence). The CDR3 contains 14 residues. V was pared by 9 bases and J by 6 bases, with 11 bases of the junction left unmatched. CDR3 sequence: CASGFQGVVQPQHF. The CDR3 DNA is TGTGCCAGCGGGTTCCAGGGGGTTGTTCAGCCCCAGCATTTT.

The chain employs TRBV7-3 and TRBJ2-1; the D gene is possibly TRBD2 (5 bases). The CDR3 has 15 amino acids. Germline V lookup: CDR1 SGHTA, CDR2 FQGTGA. Trimming took 4 bases from V and 7 from J, leaving 17 bases between them. Written as DNA, the CDR3 is TGTGCCAGCAGCTCTTCTGAGGGAGTTTGGAATGAGCAGTTCTTC. Its translation is CASSSSEGVWNEQFF. Supplemented by reference TRBV7-3 and TRBJ2-1, the full variable domain reads GAGVSQTPSNKVTEKGKYVELRCDPISGHTALYWYRQSLGQGPEFLIYFQGTGAADDSGLPNDRFFAVRPEGSVSTLKIQRTERGDSAVYLCASSSSEGVWNEQFFGPGTRLTVL.

This clonotype was observed a few times. The chain joins TRBV20-1 to TRBJ2-1; TRBD1 is a possible D gene (6 bases). The CDR3 has 16 residues. Germline V gene data show CDR1 as DFQATT and CDR2 as SNEGSKA (reference sequence). Trimming removed 3 bases at V and 4 bases at J, with 19 bases between. In DNA, the CDR3 is TGCAGTGCTAGTGCAGCAGGGGCCAGGGGTTACAATGAGCAGTTCTTC. Translated: CSASAAGARGYNEQFF.

J is TRBJ1-4 and V is TRBV30, with 7 bases lining up with TRBD1. The CDR3 is made up of 13 amino acids. With V trimmed by 1 base and J by 8 bases, 4 bases remained unmatched. Germline CDR1 is GTSNPN and CDR2 is SVGIG (reference sequence). The CDR3 loop reads CAWSGGGGEKLFF. The CDR3 region has the DNA TGTGCCTGGAGTGGAGGGGGCGGGGAAAAACTGTTTTTT.

The rearrangement uses TRBV27 and TRBJ2-3, with D perhaps assigned TRBD1 or TRBD2 (5 bases each). The germline V gene has CDR1 MNHEY and CDR2 SMNVEV (reference sequence). Trimming cost V 3 bases and J 2 bases, with 9 bases left between them. This CDR3 is built from 14 residues. CDR3 sequence reads: CASSFRGYTDTQYF. CDR3 coding DNA: TGTGCCAGCAGTTTTCGGGGCTACACAGATACGCAGTATTTT.

This clonotype has a handful of counts. This rearrangement joins TRBV20-1 to TRBJ2-1; D is possibly TRBD2 (6 bases). The CDR3 covers 16 residues. V shed 0 bases and J shed 0 bases, with 12 bases lying between them. Germline-derived CDR1 and CDR2 are DFQATT and SNEGSKA (reference sequence). This chain's CDR3 is CSARDIQRASYNEQFF. In nucleotides, the CDR3 is TGCAGTGCTAGAGATATCCAGCGGGCCTCCTACAATGAGCAGTTCTTC.

The chain has TRBV7-2 and TRBJ2-7; 8 nucleotides align to TRBD2. The junction had 6 bases not matched to a gene; V was cut back by 3 bases and J by 5 bases. This CDR3 comprises 14 residues. Germline V CDR1 and CDR2: SGHTA, FQGNSA. CDR3 nucleotide sequence: TGTGCCAGCAGCTTCGCGGGAGGTGCCAACGAGCAGTACTTC. Its translation is CASSFAGGANEQYF. The full variable domain, with the rest looked up from reference TRBV7-2 and TRBJ2-7, is GAGVSQSPSNKVTEKGKDVELRCDPISGHTALYWYRQSLGQGLEFLIYFQGNSAPDKSGLPSDRFSAERTGGSVSTLTIQRTQQEDSAVYLCASSFAGGANEQYFGPGTRLTVT.

The V call is TRBV5-1, the J call TRBJ2-3, with TRBD2 matching 15 bases. This CDR3 region has 18 residues. V was clipped by 4 bases and J by 8 bases; unmatched bases: 14. Germline CDR1 is SGHRS and CDR2 is YFSETQ. CDR3 nucleotides: TGCGCCAGCAGCACGGGACTAGCGGGAGGACCAACTAGGGGTACGCAGTATTTT. Residues: CASSTGLAGGPTRGTQYF.